The 16 T cell receptor beta chains below all came from one sample that was sequenced in a study of T cell responses to AZD1222 COVID-19 vaccine. Profiling relied on immunoSEQ multiplex PCR, and the TCRdb table lists in-frame clones only, not all of them. The sample contains approximately 100,000 clones, 85% to 90% of which appear only once. Sample: peripheral blood, taken 28 days after the second AZD1222 dose. Receptor source: an adult who received the AZD1222 COVID-19 vaccine.

The CDR3 DNA reads TGTGCCAGCAGTGATAGCAATCAGCCCCAGCATTTT. It yields the protein CASSDSNQPQHF. This chain joins TRBV6-1 and TRBJ1-5; D gene uncertain. Trimming cost V 3 bases and J 0 bases, with 0 bases left between them. The CDR3 is 12 residues long. Germline CDR1 MNHNS, CDR2 SASEGT.

The rearrangement uses TRBV28 and TRBJ2-1; D uncertain. The germline V and J ends were trimmed by 2 bases and 5 bases, with 4 bases remaining between them. The CDR3 spans 12 residues. The V gene's germline CDR1 is MDHEN and CDR2 SYDVKM. CDR3 coding DNA: TGTGCCAGCAGTTTAGTAGACAATGAGCAGTTCTTC. Translating it yields CASSLVDNEQFF.

V is TRBV18 and J is TRBJ1-1; no reliable D call. The CDR3 has 13 residues. V was cut by 1 base and J by 4 bases, with 7 bases left in between. Germline CDR1 is KGHSH and CDR2 is LQKENI. CDR3 in DNA: TGTGCCAGCTCACCACTCGAGAGCACTGAAGCTTTCTTT. It translates to CASSPLESTEAFF.

This chain joins TRBV5-1 and TRBJ1-1; unclear D gene. In germline, CDR1 is SGHRS, CDR2 YFSETQ. V lost 2 bases, J lost 2 bases, and 7 bases lay in between. This CDR3 comprises 13 residues. The CDR3 protein is CASSFELNTEAFF. CDR3 in DNA: TGCGCCAGCAGCTTTGAATTAAACACTGAAGCTTTCTTT.

V usage is TRBV15 and J usage is TRBJ2-4, with 9 bases that match TRBD1. The CDR3 extends over 17 amino acids. Germline trimming cut 0 bases from V and 3 bases from J; bases unmatched to any gene: 6. The germline V gene has CDR1 LNHNV and CDR2 YYDKDF (reference sequence). The CDR3 reads CATSRDRGTGNKNIQYF. The CDR3 DNA sequence: TGTGCCACCAGCAGAGATCGAGGGACAGGGAACAAAAACATTCAGTACTTC.

The gene calls are TRBV5-6 and TRBJ2-7, with D tentatively TRBD1 (5 bases). The CDR3 has 15 amino acids. Trimming took 0 bases from V and 3 from J, leaving 13 bases between them. Per germline, CDR1 SGHDT and CDR2 YYEEEE. The chain's CDR3 is CASSLAPVQGYEQYF. The CDR3 DNA sequence: TGTGCCAGCAGCTTGGCCCCGGTGCAGGGCTACGAGCAGTACTTC.

V and J are TRBV2 and TRBJ1-5, with D perhaps matching TRBD1 (6 bases). The CDR3 is 15 residues long. V lost 6 bases and J 0 bases, leaving 12 bases between the germline ends. Germline assignment: CDR1 SNHLY and CDR2 FYNNEI. CDR3 DNA sequence: TGTGCCAGCAGGAGGACAGTTGATAGCAATCAGCCCCAGCATTTT. Amino acid sequence: CASRRTVDSNQPQHF. The variable domain in full, completed from reference TRBV2 and TRBJ1-5, reads EPEVTQTPSHQVTQMGQEVILRCVPISNHLYFYWYRQILGQKVEFLVSFYNNEISEKSEIFDDQFSVERPDGSNFTLKIRSTKLEDSAMYFCASRRTVDSNQPQHFGDGTRLSIL.

With regard to this clone: Within the sample, other DNA sequences also encode this same CDR3. The chain has TRBV6-5 and TRBJ1-2; TRBD1 matches at 11 bases. V lost 2 bases, J lost 4 bases, and 6 bases stayed unmatched. The CDR3 spans 16 residues. Germline V CDR1 and CDR2: MNHEY, SVGAGI. The CDR3: CASSYVRTGGGYGYTF. The CDR3 bases are TGTGCCAGCAGTTACGTCAGGACAGGGGGCGGCTATGGCTACACCTTC.

The rearrangement joins TRBV5-1 to TRBJ1-4, with D unresolved. The CDR3 contains 15 residues. Trimming took 5 bases from V and 7 from J, leaving 18 bases between them. CDR1 SGHRS and CDR2 YFSETQ come from the germline V gene. The CDR3 here is CASRRGWSGSEKLFF. DNA of the CDR3: TGCGCCAGCAGGCGCGGGTGGTCGGGGAGTGAAAAACTGTTTTTT. The complete variable domain, with remaining parts taken from reference TRBV5-1 and TRBJ1-4, reads KAGVTQTPRYLIKTRGQQVTLSCSPISGHRSVSWYQQTPGQGLQFLFEYFSETQRNKGNFPGRFSGRQFSNSRSEMNVSTLELGDSALYLCASRRGWSGSEKLFFGSGTQLSVL.

This CDR3 reads CASSQESRVYGYTF. The CDR3 DNA reads TGCGCCAGCAGCCAAGAAAGCAGGGTCTATGGCTACACCTTC. The chain combines TRBV4-1 with TRBJ1-2; D is possibly TRBD1 (5 bases). Trimming shortened V by 0 bases and J by 4 bases, and 9 bases separated the two germline ends. Germline CDR1 MGHRA, CDR2 YSYEKL. The CDR3 consists of 14 residues.

The gene calls are TRBV6-1 and TRBJ1-5, with unresolved D. The CDR3 sequence is 15 residues long. V was trimmed by 2 bases and J by 3 bases, leaving 11 bases between them. The germline CDR1 and CDR2 sequences are MNHNS and SASEGT. The CDR3 sequence is CASSEQYNSNQPQHF. The CDR3, as DNA: TGTGCCAGCAGTGAACAGTATAACTCCAATCAGCCCCAGCATTTT.

V and J are TRBV4-1 and TRBJ2-1; 9 bases are shared with TRBD2. CDR3 length equals 15 residues. CDR1 is MGHRA, CDR2 YSYEKL, per germline. The V segment lost 5 bases and the J segment 0 bases; nucleotides outside the gene matches: 2. CDR3 sequence (DNA): TGCGCCAGCAGCTTTAGCGGGAGCTCCTACAATGAGCAGTTCTTC. This sequence encodes CASSFSGSSYNEQFF.

The chain is built from TRBV18 and TRBJ2-2; D ambiguous. With 1 base removed from V and 4 bases from J, the gap between germline ends came to 4 bases. The CDR3 extends over 13 amino acids. Germline-derived CDR1 and CDR2 are KGHSH and LQKENI. CDR3 coding DNA: TGTGCCAGCTCACCACTGGTCACCGGGGAGCTGTTTTTT. Protein product: CASSPLVTGELFF.

On this clone: Other DNA sequences in the same sample also yield this CDR3. The chain employs TRBV5-6 and TRBJ1-3; D gene uncertain. This CDR3 spans 13 amino acids. V lost 5 bases to trimming and J lost 1 base, with 7 bases between them. Per the germline V gene, CDR1 is SGHDT and CDR2 is YYEEEE. The CDR3 reads CASSLGSGNTIYF. CDR3 nucleotide sequence: TGTGCCAGCAGTCTTGGATCTGGAAACACCATATATTTT. Full variable domain (missing parts from reference TRBV5-6 and TRBJ1-3): DAGVTQSPTHLIKTRGQQVTLRCSPKSGHDTVSWYQQALGQGPQFIFQYYEEEERQRGNFPDRFSGHQFPNYSSELNVNALLLGDSALYLCASSLGSGNTIYFGEGSWLTVV.

This chain connects TRBV18 to TRBJ2-2; no clear D. Looked up from germline, CDR1 is KGHSH and CDR2 is LQKENI. V was shortened by 4 bases and J by 1 base, with 7 bases between the two germline ends. The CDR3 is made up of 14 amino acids. The CDR3 DNA follows: TGTGCCAGCTCACTACAGAAGAACACCGGGGAGCTGTTTTTT. The encoded protein is CASSLQKNTGELFF.

The chain carries TRBV5-1 and TRBJ2-3; 9 bases are a match to TRBD2. Germline V gives CDR1 SGHRS, CDR2 YFSETQ. Trimming removed 6 bases from V and 2 bases from J; junction bases left unmatched: 10. This CDR3 has 16 residues. In DNA form, the CDR3 reads TGCGCCAGCAACTCTGGCGGGGGGGCTTCCACAGATACGCAGTATTTT. This gives the protein CASNSGGGASTDTQYF.